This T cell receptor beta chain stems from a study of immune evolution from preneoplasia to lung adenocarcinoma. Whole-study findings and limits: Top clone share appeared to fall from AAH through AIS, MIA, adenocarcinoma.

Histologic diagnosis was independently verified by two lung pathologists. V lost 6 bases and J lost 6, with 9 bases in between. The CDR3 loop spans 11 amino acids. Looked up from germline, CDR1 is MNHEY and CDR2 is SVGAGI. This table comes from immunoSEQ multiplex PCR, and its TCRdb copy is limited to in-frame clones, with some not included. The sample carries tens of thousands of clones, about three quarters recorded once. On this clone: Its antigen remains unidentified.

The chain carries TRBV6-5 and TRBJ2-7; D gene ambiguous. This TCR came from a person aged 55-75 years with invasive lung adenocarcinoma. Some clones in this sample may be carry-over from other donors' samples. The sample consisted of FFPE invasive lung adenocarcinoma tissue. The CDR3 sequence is CASSASAEQYF. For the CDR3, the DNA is TGTGCCAGCAGCGCTAGTGCCGAGCAGTACTTC.